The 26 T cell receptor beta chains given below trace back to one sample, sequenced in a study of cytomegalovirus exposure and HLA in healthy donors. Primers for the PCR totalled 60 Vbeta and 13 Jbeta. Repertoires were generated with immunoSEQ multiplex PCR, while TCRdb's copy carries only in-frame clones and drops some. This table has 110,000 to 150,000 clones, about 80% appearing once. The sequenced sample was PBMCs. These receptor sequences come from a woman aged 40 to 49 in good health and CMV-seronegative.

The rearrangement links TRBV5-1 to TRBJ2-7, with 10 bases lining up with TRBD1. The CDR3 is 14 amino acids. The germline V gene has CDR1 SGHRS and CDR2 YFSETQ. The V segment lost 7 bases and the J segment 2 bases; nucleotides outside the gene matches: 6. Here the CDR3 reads CASGLDRGAYEQYF. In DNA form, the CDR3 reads TGCGCCAGCGGGCTGGACAGGGGGGCCTACGAGCAGTACTTC.

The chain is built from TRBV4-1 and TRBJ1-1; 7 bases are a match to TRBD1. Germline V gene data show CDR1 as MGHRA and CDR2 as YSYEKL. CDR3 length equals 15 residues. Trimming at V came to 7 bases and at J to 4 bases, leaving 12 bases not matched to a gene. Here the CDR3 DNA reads TGCGCCAGCATCGCGGGGCAGGGGGTGGGCACTGAAGCTTTCTTT. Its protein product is CASIAGQGVGTEAFF.

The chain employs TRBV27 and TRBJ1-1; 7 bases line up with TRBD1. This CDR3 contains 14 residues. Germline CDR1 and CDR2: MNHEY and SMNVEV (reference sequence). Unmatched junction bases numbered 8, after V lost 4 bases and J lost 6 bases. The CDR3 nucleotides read TGTGCCAGCAGTTCCGACAGGACAGGATCTGAAGCTTTCTTT. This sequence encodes CASSSDRTGSEAFF.

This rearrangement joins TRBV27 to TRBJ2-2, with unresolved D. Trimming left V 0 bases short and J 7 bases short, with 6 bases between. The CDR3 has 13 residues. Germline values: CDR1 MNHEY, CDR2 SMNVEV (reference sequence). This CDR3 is CASSLSSGGELFF. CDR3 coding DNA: TGTGCCAGCAGTTTATCTTCCGGCGGGGAGCTGTTTTTT.

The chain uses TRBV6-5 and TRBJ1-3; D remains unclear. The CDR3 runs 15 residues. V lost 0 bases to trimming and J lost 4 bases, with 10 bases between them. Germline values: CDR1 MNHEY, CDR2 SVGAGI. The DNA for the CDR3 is TGTGCCAGCAGTTACTCGAGGTTTACCGGAAACACCATATATTTT. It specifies CASSYSRFTGNTIYF.

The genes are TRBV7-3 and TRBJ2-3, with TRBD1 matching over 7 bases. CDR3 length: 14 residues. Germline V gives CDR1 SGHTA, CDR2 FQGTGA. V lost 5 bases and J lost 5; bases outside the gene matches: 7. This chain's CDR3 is CASSAIGGRDTQYF. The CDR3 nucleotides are TGTGCCAGCAGCGCAATAGGGGGCAGAGATACGCAGTATTTT.

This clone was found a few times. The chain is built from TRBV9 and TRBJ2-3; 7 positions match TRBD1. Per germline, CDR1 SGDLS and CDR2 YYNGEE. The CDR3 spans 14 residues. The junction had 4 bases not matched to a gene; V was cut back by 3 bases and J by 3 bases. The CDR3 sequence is CASSAGQVTDTQYF. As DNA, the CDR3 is TGTGCCAGCAGCGCTGGACAGGTAACAGATACGCAGTATTTT.

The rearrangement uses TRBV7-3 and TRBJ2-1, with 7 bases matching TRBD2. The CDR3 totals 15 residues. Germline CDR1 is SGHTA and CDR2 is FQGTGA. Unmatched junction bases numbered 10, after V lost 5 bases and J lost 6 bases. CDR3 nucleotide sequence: TGTGCCAGCAGCGCTAATGGGGGGACTACCAATGAGCAGTTCTTC. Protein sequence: CASSANGGTTNEQFF.

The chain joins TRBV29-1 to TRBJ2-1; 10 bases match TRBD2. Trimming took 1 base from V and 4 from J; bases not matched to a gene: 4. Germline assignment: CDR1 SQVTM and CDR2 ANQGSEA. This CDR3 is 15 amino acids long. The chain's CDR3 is CSVEVTSGVYNEQFF. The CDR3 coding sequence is TGCAGCGTTGAAGTAACTAGCGGGGTTTACAATGAGCAGTTCTTC.

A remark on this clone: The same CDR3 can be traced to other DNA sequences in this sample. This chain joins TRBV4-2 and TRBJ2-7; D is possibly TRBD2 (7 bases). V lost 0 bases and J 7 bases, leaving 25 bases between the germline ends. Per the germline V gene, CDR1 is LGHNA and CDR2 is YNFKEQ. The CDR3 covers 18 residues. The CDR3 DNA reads TGTGCCAGCAGCCAAGATCCGACTAGCAAGGGGGATTACGGAGAGCAGTACTTC. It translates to CASSQDPTSKGDYGEQYF.

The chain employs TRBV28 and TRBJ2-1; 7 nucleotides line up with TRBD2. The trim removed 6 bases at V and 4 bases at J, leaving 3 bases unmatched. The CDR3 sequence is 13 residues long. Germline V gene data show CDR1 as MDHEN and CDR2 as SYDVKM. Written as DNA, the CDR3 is TGTGCCAGCAGAATTAGCGGGTACAATGAGCAGTTCTTC. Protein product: CASRISGYNEQFF.

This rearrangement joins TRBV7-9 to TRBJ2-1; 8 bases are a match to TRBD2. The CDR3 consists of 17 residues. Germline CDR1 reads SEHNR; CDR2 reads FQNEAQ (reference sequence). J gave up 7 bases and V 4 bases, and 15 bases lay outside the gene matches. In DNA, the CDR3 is TGTGCCAGCAGCTCAGGATCAACGGGAGGGCCGGGGAATGAGCAGTTCTTC. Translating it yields CASSSGSTGGPGNEQFF.

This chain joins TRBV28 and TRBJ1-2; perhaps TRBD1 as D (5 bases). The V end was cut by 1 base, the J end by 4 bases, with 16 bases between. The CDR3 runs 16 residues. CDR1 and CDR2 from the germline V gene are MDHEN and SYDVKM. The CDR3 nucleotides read TGTGCCAGCAGTTTATTGGTGGCGGACAACCGCTATGGCTACACCTTC. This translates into CASSLLVADNRYGYTF.

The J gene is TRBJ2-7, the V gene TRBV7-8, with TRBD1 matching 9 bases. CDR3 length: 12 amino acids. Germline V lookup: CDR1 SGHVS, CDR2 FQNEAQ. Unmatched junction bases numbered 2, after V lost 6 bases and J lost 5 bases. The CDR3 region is CASSRDRDEQYF. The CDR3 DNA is TGTGCCAGCAGTCGGGACAGGGACGAGCAGTACTTC.

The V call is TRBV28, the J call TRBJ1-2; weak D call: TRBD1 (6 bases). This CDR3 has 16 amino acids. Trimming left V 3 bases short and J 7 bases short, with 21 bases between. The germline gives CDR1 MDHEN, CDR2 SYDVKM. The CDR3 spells CASSFTRADKGGGYTF. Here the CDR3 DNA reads TGTGCCAGCAGTTTCACGAGGGCTGATAAAGGGGGTGGCTACACCTTC.

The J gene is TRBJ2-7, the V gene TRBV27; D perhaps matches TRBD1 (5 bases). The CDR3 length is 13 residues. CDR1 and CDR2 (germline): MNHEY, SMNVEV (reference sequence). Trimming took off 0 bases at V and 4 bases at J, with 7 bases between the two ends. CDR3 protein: CASSLSKGYEQYF. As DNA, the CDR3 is TGTGCCAGCAGTTTATCGAAGGGGTACGAGCAGTACTTC.

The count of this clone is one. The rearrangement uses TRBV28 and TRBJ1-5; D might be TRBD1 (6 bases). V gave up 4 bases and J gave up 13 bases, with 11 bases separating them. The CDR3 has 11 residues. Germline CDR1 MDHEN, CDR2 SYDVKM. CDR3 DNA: TGTGCCAGCAGTTACCGACAGGCACAGCATTTT. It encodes CASSYRQAQHF. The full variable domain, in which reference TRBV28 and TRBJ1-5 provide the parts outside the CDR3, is DVKVTQSSRYLVKRTGEKVFLECVQDMDHENMFWYRQDPGLGLRLIYFSYDVKMKEKGDIPEGYSVSREKKERFSLILESASTNQTSMYLCASSYRQAQHFGDGTRLSIL.

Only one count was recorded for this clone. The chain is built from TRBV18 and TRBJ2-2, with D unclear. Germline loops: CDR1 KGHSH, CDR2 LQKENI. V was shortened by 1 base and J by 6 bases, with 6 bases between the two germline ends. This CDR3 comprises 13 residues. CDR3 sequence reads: CASSPLTAGELFF. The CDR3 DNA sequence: TGTGCCAGCTCACCACTCACAGCCGGGGAGCTGTTTTTT.

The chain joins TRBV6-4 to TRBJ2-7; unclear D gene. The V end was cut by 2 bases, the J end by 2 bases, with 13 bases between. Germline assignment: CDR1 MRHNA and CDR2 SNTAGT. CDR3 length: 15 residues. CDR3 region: CASSDRLSSPYEQYF. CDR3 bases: TGTGCCAGCAGTGACCGCTTAAGCTCTCCCTACGAGCAGTACTTC.

As DNA, the CDR3 is TGCGCCAGCAGGACTACTACTGGAAACACCATATATTTT. Amino acid sequence: CASRTTTGNTIYF. The chain couples TRBV5-1 to TRBJ1-3, with no clear D. This CDR3 has 13 residues. V was cut by 5 bases and J by 2 bases, with 8 bases left in between. Per germline, CDR1 SGHRS and CDR2 YFSETQ.

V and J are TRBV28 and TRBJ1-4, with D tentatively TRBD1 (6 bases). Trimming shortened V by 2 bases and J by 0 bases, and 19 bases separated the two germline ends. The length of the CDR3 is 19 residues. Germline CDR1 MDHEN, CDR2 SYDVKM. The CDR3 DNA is TGTGCCAGCAGTTTAGGTAGATGGGGACACCCCTCAACTAATGAAAAACTGTTTTTT. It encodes CASSLGRWGHPSTNEKLFF. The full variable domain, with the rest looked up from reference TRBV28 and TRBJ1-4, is DVKVTQSSRYLVKRTGEKVFLECVQDMDHENMFWYRQDPGLGLRLIYFSYDVKMKEKGDIPEGYSVSREKKERFSLILESASTNQTSMYLCASSLGRWGHPSTNEKLFFGSGTQLSVL.

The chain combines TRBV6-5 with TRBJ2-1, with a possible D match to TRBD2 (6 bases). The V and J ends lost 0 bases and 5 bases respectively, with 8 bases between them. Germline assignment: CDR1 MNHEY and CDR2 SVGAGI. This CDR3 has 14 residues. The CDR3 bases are TGTGCCAGCAGTTACTCGACTAGGGACAATGAGCAGTTCTTC. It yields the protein CASSYSTRDNEQFF.

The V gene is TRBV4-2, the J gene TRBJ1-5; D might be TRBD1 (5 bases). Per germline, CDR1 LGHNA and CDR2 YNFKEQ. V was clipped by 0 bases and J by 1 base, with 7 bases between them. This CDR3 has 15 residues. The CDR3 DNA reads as TGTGCCAGCAGCCAAGATGGGGGGAGCAATCAGCCCCAGCATTTT. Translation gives CASSQDGGSNQPQHF.

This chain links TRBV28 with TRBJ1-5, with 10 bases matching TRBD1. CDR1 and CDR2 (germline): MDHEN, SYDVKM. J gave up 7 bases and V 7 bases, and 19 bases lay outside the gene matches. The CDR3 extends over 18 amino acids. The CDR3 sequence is CASNPSAGTGAVGQPQHF. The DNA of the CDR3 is TGTGCCAGCAACCCTTCGGCCGGGACAGGGGCGGTAGGGCAGCCCCAGCATTTT.

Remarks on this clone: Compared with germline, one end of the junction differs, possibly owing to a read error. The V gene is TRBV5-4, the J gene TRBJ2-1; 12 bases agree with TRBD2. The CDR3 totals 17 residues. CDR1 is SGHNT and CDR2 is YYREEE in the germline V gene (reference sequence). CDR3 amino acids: CASSLQMLAGGGNKQFF. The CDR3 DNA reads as TGTGCCAGCAGCTTACAAATGCTAGCGGGAGGGGGCAATAAGCAGTTCTTC.

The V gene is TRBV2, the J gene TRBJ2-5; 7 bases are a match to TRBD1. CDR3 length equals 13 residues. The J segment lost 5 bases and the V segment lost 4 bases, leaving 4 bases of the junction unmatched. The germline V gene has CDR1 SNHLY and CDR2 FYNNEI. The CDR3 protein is CASSGPGQETQYF. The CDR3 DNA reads TGTGCCAGCAGTGGACCGGGACAGGAGACCCAGTACTTC.